A selection of T cell receptor beta chains follows, all from one sample in a study of shared clonotypes between healthy human individuals. Using immunoSEQ multiplex PCR, the repertoire was profiled, and TCRdb retains in-frame clones only, with some absent. The sample records 980,000 or so clones, more than 75% being singletons. The specimen sequenced was memory CD4+ T cells sorted from blood. The receptors were gathered from a man aged 18 to 30 in good health. Both conserved end residues are part of each CDR3. The D gene is left open where the match is weak. Only part of the rows carry a size: once, few, many, or a class if the clone is expanded.

d_call clone_size j_call v_call cdr3_nt cdr3_aa
NA NA TRBJ1-1 TRBV9 TGTGCCAGCAGCGTAGTCCTGGGGGCGGGAACTGAAGCTTTCTTT CASSVVLGAGTEAFF
NA NA TRBJ2-1 TRBV5-1 TGCGCCAGCAGCTTGGGCCCGGGACTTAACAATGAGCAGTTCTTC CASSLGPGLNNEQFF
NA NA TRBJ2-7 TRBV9 TGTGCCAGCAGCGCCCGCCCCGTGGTCGTCTACGAGCAGTACTTC CASSARPVVVYEQYF
NA NA TRBJ1-6 TRBV14 TGTGCCAGCGGAAGGGCAGGGAGCTCACCCCTCCACTTT CASGRAGSSPLHF
NA once TRBJ2-5 TRBV7-9 TGTGCCAGCAGCGAGCAGGGAGGATTAGCTCGGGAGACCCAGTACTTC CASSEQGGLARETQYF
TRBD1 NA TRBJ2-7 TRBV4-1 TGCGCCAGCAGCTTGAGACAGGGGTACGAGCAGTACTTC CASSLRQGYEQYF
NA NA TRBJ2-1 TRBV7-2 TGTGCCAGCAGAACCCCGGGGGATGAGCAGTTCTTC CASRTPGDEQFF
TRBD1 few TRBJ2-5 TRBV6-6 TGTGCCAGCAGTTCCTCCGGGACAGGGGCTCAAGAGACCCAGTACTTC CASSSSGTGAQETQYF
TRBD2 NA TRBJ2-2 TRBV19 TGTGCCACCACTAGCGGGATAAGCTCCGGGGAGCTGTTTTTT CATTSGISSGELFF
NA NA TRBJ2-7 TRBV7-2 TGTGCCAGCAGCTTAAGTGGCCGGGGAGCCTACGAGCAGTACTTC CASSLSGRGAYEQYF
NA NA TRBJ2-1 TRBV11-2 TGTGCCAGCAGCTTCCCCGGAGTTTGGAATGAGCAGTTCTTC CASSFPGVWNEQFF
NA NA TRBJ1-2 TRBV14 TGTGCCAGCAGCCTGTTAGGGGGGCGAGGCTACACCTTC CASSLLGGRGYTF
TRBD1 NA TRBJ2-5 TRBV2 TGTGCCAGCACTGTCAGGGGGCAAGAGACCCAGTACTTC CASTVRGQETQYF
NA once TRBJ2-3 TRBV27 TGTGCCAGCAGTGGGGTAGGAGGGTGGGCTAGCACAGATACGCAGTATTTT CASSGVGGWASTDTQYF
NA NA TRBJ2-3 TRBV6-1 TGTGCCAGCAGTGAGCAAGATACGCAGTATTTT CASSEQDTQYF
NA NA TRBJ2-7 TRBV19 TGTGCCAGTAGTAGGGATGGCCTCGATCGTAAGCAGTACTTC CASSRDGLDRKQYF
NA NA TRBJ1-5 TRBV6-6 TGTGCCAGCAGTTACGGCGGTAGCAATCAGCCCCAGCATTTT CASSYGGSNQPQHF
TRBD1 NA TRBJ1-2 TRBV5-1 TGCGCCAGCAGCCTCCGGACAGGGAGCGGCTACACCTTC CASSLRTGSGYTF
NA NA TRBJ2-3 TRBV20-1 TGCAGTGCCCGGCGAGATACGCAGTATTTT CSARRDTQYF
TRBD1 NA TRBJ2-7 TRBV18 TGTGCCAGCTCACCATCGACAGGGTACGAGCAGTACTTC CASSPSTGYEQYF
TRBD1 many TRBJ2-2 TRBV6-6 TGTGCCAGCAGCCGTATGACAGGGGGCACCGGGGAGCTGTTTTTT CASSRMTGGTGELFF
TRBD2 NA TRBJ2-1 TRBV9 TGTGCCAGCAGCGTATTACTAGCGGGAAATGAGCAGTTCTTC CASSVLLAGNEQFF
NA once TRBJ2-1 TRBV6-1 TGTGCCAGCAGCTCCGGGTACGGTTACAATGAGCAGTTCTTC CASSSGYGYNEQFF
NA once TRBJ2-5 TRBV5-1 TGCGCCAGCAGCCGAAGCTACAGGGTCGGGGAGACCCAGTACTTC CASSRSYRVGETQYF
NA few TRBJ2-3 TRBV27 TGTGCCAGCGGTCAGGGCCGCACAGATACGCAGTATTTT CASGQGRTDTQYF
TRBD1 NA TRBJ2-5 TRBV5-1 TGCGCCAGCAGCAAGTGGACAGGCCTCCAAGAGACCCAGTACTTC CASSKWTGLQETQYF
NA NA TRBJ1-5 TRBV5-1 TGCGCCAGCAGAGCAGGGCTCAATCAGCCCCAGCATTTT CASRAGLNQPQHF
NA NA TRBJ2-1 TRBV9 TGTGCCAGCAGCGTAGGGCCGGCGGGCTCCTACAATGAGCAGTTCTTC CASSVGPAGSYNEQFF
TRBD1 NA TRBJ1-1 TRBV28 TGTGCCAGCAGTTGGGACAGACGCACTGAAGCTTTCTTT CASSWDRRTEAFF
NA few TRBJ1-2 TRBV2 TGTGCCAGCGTCCGAGACTATGGCTACACCTTC CASVRDYGYTF
TRBD1 NA TRBJ1-6 TRBV6-6 TGTGCCAGCACCAGGACAGGGGCTATGGATTCACCCCTCCACTTT CASTRTGAMDSPLHF
TRBD1 few TRBJ2-2 TRBV2 TGTGCCAGCAGTGGGGACAGCAACACCGGGGAGCTGTTTTTT CASSGDSNTGELFF
TRBD2 NA TRBJ2-1 TRBV7-9 TGTGCCAGCAGCTTACGCGGGACTACTGGAAATGAGCAGTTCTTC CASSLRGTTGNEQFF
NA NA TRBJ1-6 TRBV9 TGTGCCAGCAGCGCCCCAGGGGCGCGTGCCCTCCACTTT CASSAPGARALHF
NA NA TRBJ2-3 TRBV2 TGTGCCAGCACTACCCCCGGGGGAGCCGGGGATACGCAGTATTTT CASTTPGGAGDTQYF
TRBD1 NA TRBJ2-7 TRBV7-9 TGTGCCAGCAGCTTGGAGCCAGGGGGTTCCTACGAGCAGTACTTC CASSLEPGGSYEQYF
NA NA TRBJ1-1 TRBV6-1 TGTGCCAGCAGTGCTATACAGGGTTCGAACACTGAAGCTTTCTTT CASSAIQGSNTEAFF
TRBD1 NA TRBJ2-7 TRBV5-1 TGCGCCAGCAGCCCCACAGGGGCAAATTACGAGCAGTACTTC CASSPTGANYEQYF
NA NA TRBJ1-5 TRBV19 TGTGCCAGTAGGGCCGACCCCATGATACATCAGCCCCAGCATTTT CASRADPMIHQPQHF
NA NA TRBJ2-5 TRBV5-5 TGTGCCAGCAGCTTGCTCAGGGGAGGGGAGACCCAGTACTTC CASSLLRGGETQYF
NA NA TRBJ2-5 TRBV30 TGTGCCTGGAGAATCGCAGGACGTGAGACCCAGTACTTC CAWRIAGRETQYF
NA NA TRBJ2-5 TRBV29-1 TGCACCCCAGGGTACCGGCGGGAGACCCAGTACTTC CTPGYRRETQYF
TRBD2 NA TRBJ2-3 TRBV10-3 TGTGCCATCAGTCGATTAGCGGGAGGTGCGGATACGCAGTATTTT CAISRLAGGADTQYF
NA NA TRBJ1-5 TRBV29-1 TGCAGCGTTGGGGGGTTATCGGGGCAGCCCCAGCATTTT CSVGGLSGQPQHF
NA NA TRBJ2-5 TRBV7-3 TGTGCCAGCAGCTTAGACAGAAGTAAAGAGACCCAGTACTTC CASSLDRSKETQYF
NA NA TRBJ1-5 TRBV5-1 TGCGCCAGCAGCTTGGAAGGGGGGCAGCCCCAGCATTTT CASSLEGGQPQHF
NA NA TRBJ2-1 TRBV7-2 TGTGCCAGCAGCTTTTCTCCAAGCTACAATGAGCAGTTCTTC CASSFSPSYNEQFF
NA NA TRBJ2-7 TRBV11-1 TGTGCCAGCAGCTCAACACGACTCTCCTACGAGCAGTACTTC CASSSTRLSYEQYF
NA NA TRBJ2-1 TRBV7-2 TGTGCCAGCAGCCCCCCTTATGTCGTTGAGCAGTTCTTC CASSPPYVVEQFF
NA NA TRBJ1-6 TRBV11-1 TGTGCCAGCAGCTTAGAAAGCTCCTATAATTCACCCCTCCACTTT CASSLESSYNSPLHF
NA once TRBJ2-1 TRBV5-4 TGTGCCAGCAGCGAGGGGGGCAAGTACAATGAGCAGTTCTTC CASSEGGKYNEQFF
NA NA TRBJ1-2 TRBV4-1 TGCGCCAGCAGTCATCGTGTACAGGATCGATATGGCTACACCTTC CASSHRVQDRYGYTF
TRBD2 NA TRBJ2-7 TRBV7-2 TGTGCCAGCAGCATATCCGGGACTAGCGTAGCCTACGAGCAGTACTTC CASSISGTSVAYEQYF
NA NA TRBJ2-1 TRBV6-1 TGTGCCAGCAGTGTCGGGAATTCTCCCTACAATGAGCAGTTCTTC CASSVGNSPYNEQFF
NA NA TRBJ2-3 TRBV7-3 TGTGCCAGCAGCCGTGACGGTGCACTCACAGATACGCAGTATTTT CASSRDGALTDTQYF
NA once TRBJ1-1 TRBV5-1 TGCGCCAGCAGCTTGGACGGACAGCTGAACACTGAAGCTTTCTTT CASSLDGQLNTEAFF
NA NA TRBJ1-2 TRBV7-9 TGTGCCAGCAGCTTAGTCCCCTACGGGAATCAAGGTGGCTACACCTTC CASSLVPYGNQGGYTF
TRBD1 NA TRBJ2-3 TRBV29-1 TGCAGCGTTGAAGCGCAGGGGGCAGATACGCAGTATTTT CSVEAQGADTQYF
TRBD1 NA TRBJ2-7 TRBV18 TGTGCCAGCTCCCCCGGACAGGAACCCAGCTACGAGCAGTACTTC CASSPGQEPSYEQYF